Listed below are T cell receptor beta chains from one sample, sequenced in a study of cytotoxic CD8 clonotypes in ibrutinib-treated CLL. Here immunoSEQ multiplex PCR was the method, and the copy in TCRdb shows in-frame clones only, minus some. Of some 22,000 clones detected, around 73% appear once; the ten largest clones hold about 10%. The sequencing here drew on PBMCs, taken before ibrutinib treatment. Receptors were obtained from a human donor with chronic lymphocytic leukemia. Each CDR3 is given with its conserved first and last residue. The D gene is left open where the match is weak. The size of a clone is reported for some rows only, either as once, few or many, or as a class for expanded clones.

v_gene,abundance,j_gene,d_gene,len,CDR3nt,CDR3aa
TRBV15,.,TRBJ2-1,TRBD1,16,TGTGCCACCAGCAGAGATCGTTGGACAGGGGTCGATGAGCAGTTCTTC,CATSRDRWTGVDEQFF
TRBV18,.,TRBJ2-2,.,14,TGTGCCAGCTCACCCGCGGGAACCACCGGGGAGCTGTTTTTT,CASSPAGTTGELFF
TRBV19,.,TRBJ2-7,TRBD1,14,TGTGCCAGTAGTATAGCCGACAGGGTGGGGGAGCAGTACTTC,CASSIADRVGEQYF
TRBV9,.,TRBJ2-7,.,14,TGTGCCAGCAGCCCCGGGACCTTAAGATACGAGCAGTACTTC,CASSPGTLRYEQYF
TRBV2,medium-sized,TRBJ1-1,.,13,TGTGCCAGCTCGATCTCTGCACAGACTGAAGCTTTCTTT,CASSISAQTEAFF
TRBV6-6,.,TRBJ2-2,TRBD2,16,TGTGCCAGCAGCAGGGGACTAGCGGGAAATCATGGGGAGCTGTTTTTT,CASSRGLAGNHGELFF
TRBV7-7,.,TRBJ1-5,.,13,TGTGCCAGCAGCTTAGATACAAATCAGCCCCAGCATTTT,CASSLDTNQPQHF
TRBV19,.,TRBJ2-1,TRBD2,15,TGTGCCAGTAGTGGGACTAGCGGGAGTTACAATGAGCAGTTCTTC,CASSGTSGSYNEQFF
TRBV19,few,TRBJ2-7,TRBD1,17,TGTGCCAGTAGTAAGGGGACAGGAGGAAGCGGGTTCTACGAGCAGTACTTC,CASSKGTGGSGFYEQYF
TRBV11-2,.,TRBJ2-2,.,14,TGTGCCTCCCACAGGACTCGGGGCACCGGGGAGCTGTTTTTT,CASHRTRGTGELFF
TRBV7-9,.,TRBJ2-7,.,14,TGTGCCAGCAGCTCCCGTGGAGGTTCGGACGAGCAGTACTTC,CASSSRGGSDEQYF
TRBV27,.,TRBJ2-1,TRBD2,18,TGTGCCAGCAGGAGGACTAGACTAGCGGGAGGGCCGGTCAATGAGCAGTTCTTC,CASRRTRLAGGPVNEQFF
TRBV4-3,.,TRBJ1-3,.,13,TGCGCCAGCAGCCAAGTGGCAGGAAACACCATATATTTT,CASSQVAGNTIYF
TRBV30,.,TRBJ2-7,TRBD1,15,TGTGCCTGGAGCCCGGGACAGATAAGCTCCTACGAGCAGTACTTC,CAWSPGQISSYEQYF